A selection of T cell receptor beta chains follows, all from one sample in a study of OX40 agonist ivuxolimab in advanced cancers. The data were produced by immunoSEQ multiplex PCR, yet TCRdb's version contains in-frame clones alone and is incomplete. The sample lists just over 80,000 clones, about nine tenths occurring once. This sample comprised CD4+ or CD8+ T cells sorted from blood, obtained in a trial of the OX40 agonist ivuxolimab. All receptors derive from an adult with an advanced solid tumor such as melanoma, head and neck, liver or kidney cancer. Both conserved end residues are part of each CDR3. The D gene is left open where the match is weak. Not every row has a clone size; where given, it reads once, few, many or a size class.

clone_size,d_call,v_call,j_call,cdr3_nt,cdr3_aa
once,-,TRBV18,TRBJ1-4,TGTGCCAGCTCACCAAGGGGGTTCGGTGAAAAACTGTTTTTT,CASSPRGFGEKLFF
-,-,TRBV4-3,TRBJ2-3,TGCGCCAGCAGCCAAGATACCAGCACAGATACGCAGTATTTT,CASSQDTSTDTQYF
-,-,TRBV6-1,TRBJ1-5,TGTGCCAGCAGTGAAGTTCGCGCCGGGCCCCAGCATTTT,CASSEVRAGPQHF
-,-,TRBV27,TRBJ2-2,TGTGCCAGCAGTCTCCCCCCCACACGGGGCCTAGGGGAGCTGTTTTTT,CASSLPPTRGLGELFF
few,-,TRBV6-1,TRBJ1-4,TGTGCCAGCAGTTCGGGACGGCGTAATGAAAAACTGTTTTTT,CASSSGRRNEKLFF
-,-,TRBV6-4,TRBJ1-5,TGTGCCAGCAGCCCAGGGGGCAATCAGCCCCAGCATTTT,CASSPGGNQPQHF
-,-,TRBV15,TRBJ2-5,TGTGCCACCAGCAGAGAGGAGTTAATAGAACAGGGCCAAGAGACCCAGTACTTC,CATSREELIEQGQETQYF
-,-,TRBV11-2,TRBJ1-5,TGTGCCAGCAGCTTAGGTGTCAGGGATCAGCCCCAGCATTTT,CASSLGVRDQPQHF
-,-,TRBV18,TRBJ2-1,TGTGCCAGCTCACCACGTTCGTACGGGGACAATGAGCAGTTCTTC,CASSPRSYGDNEQFF
-,TRBD1,TRBV10-3,TRBJ2-7,TGTGCCATCAGCAAGGGGGGACAGGGGTCCTACGAGCAGTACTTC,CAISKGGQGSYEQYF
-,TRBD1,TRBV28,TRBJ1-5,TGTGCCAGCAGTACAACAGGGGAAGGCAATCAGCCCCAGCATTTT,CASSTTGEGNQPQHF
-,-,TRBV6-5,TRBJ1-5,TGTGCCAGCAGGAGGGGCAATCAGCCCCAGCATTTT,CASRRGNQPQHF